The 26 T cell receptor beta chains in this list originate from one sample, sequenced in a study of T cells after yellow fever vaccination. From the 5' RACE reads, TCRdb called clonotypes with MiXCR, one entry per CDR3 protein. The sample consists of 280,000 or so distinct CDR3 sequences, around 9.3% of them appearing once. The starting material was CD4+ T cells sorted from PBMCs, obtained 5 days after the yellow fever booster vaccination. The receptors originated from a man in his late teens or twenties who received the YFV17D yellow fever vaccine.

The sample holds a few counts of this clonotype. V usage is TRBV20-1 and J usage is TRBJ1-2; D is unclear. Trimming removed 1 base from V and 8 bases from J, with 14 bases in between. The CDR3 runs to 13 residues. CDR1 is DFQATT and CDR2 is SNEGSKA in the germline V gene (reference sequence). The CDR3 loop reads CSARVGRPMGYTF. The CDR3 DNA reads TGCAGTGCTAGAGTAGGCAGGCCTATGGGCTACACCTTC.

A few counts support this clonotype. V usage is TRBV7-9 and J usage is TRBJ1-1; no clear D. The length of the CDR3 is 15 residues. Trimming stripped 5 bases from V and 0 bases from J, with 13 bases between. Germline assignment: CDR1 SEHNR and CDR2 FQNEAQ (reference sequence). The CDR3 protein is CASSVLGRLNTEAFF. The DNA for the CDR3 is TGTGCCAGCAGCGTACTCGGGCGTTTGAACACTGAAGCTTTCTTT.

The genes are TRBV6-2 or TRBV6-3 and TRBJ2-1; D call uncertain. Trimming took 2 bases from V and 0 from J, leaving 8 bases between them. Germline assignment: CDR1 MNHEY and CDR2 SVGEGT. This CDR3 has 15 amino acids. The CDR3 sequence: CASSYRYSSYNEQFF. In DNA form, the CDR3 reads TGTGCCAGCAGTTACAGGTACTCCTCCTACAATGAGCAGTTCTTC.

Comment on this clonotype: Being one base from a much bigger clone, this may be a read error. This rearrangement joins TRBV9 to TRBJ1-2; D is perhaps TRBD1 (5 bases). Germline V gene sequence: CDR1 SGDLS, CDR2 YYNGEE. The CDR3 covers 14 residues. V shed 4 bases and J shed 2 bases, with 12 bases lying between them. CDR3 region: CASSLAGQNYGYTF. The CDR3 DNA reads as TGTGCCAGCAGCCTAGCAGGGCAGAACTATGGCTACACCTTC.

The CDR3 DNA reads as TGTGCCAGCAGTTTAGCGGGACGGGGGAGAGAGACCCAGTACTTC. This sequence encodes CASSLAGRGRETQYF. The V gene is TRBV28, the J gene TRBJ2-5; D is perhaps TRBD2 (6 bases). Germline loops: CDR1 MDHEN, CDR2 SYDVKM. V lost 2 bases to trimming and J lost 4 bases, with 14 bases between them. The CDR3 has 15 amino acids.

This clonotype has more than one count but fewer than ten. The chain recombines TRBV12-3 or TRBV12-4 with TRBJ2-2; 10 bases fit TRBD2. The CDR3 has 15 amino acids. J gave up 1 base and V 7 bases, and 3 bases lay outside the gene matches. CDR3 sequence: CASTRLAGNTGELFF. The CDR3 DNA reads as TGTGCCAGCACCCGACTAGCGGGGAACACCGGGGAGCTGTTTTTT.

This clonotype has at least ten counts. The CDR3 DNA sequence: TGCGCCAGCAGCTTGGATCAGGACGTAGCTTTCTTT. The encoded protein is CASSLDQDVAFF. The chain links TRBV5-1 to TRBJ1-1; no firm D call. In germline, CDR1 is SGHRS, CDR2 YFSETQ. The V and J ends lost 0 bases and 10 bases respectively, with 10 bases between them. The CDR3 covers 12 residues.

In this sample, this clonotype turned up a few times. The chain uses TRBV5-1 and TRBJ2-1; D is possibly TRBD1 (6 bases). Germline loops: CDR1 SGHRS, CDR2 YFSETQ. V was clipped by 7 bases and J by 4 bases, with 18 bases between them. The CDR3 consists of 15 residues. The CDR3 DNA is TGCGCCAGCCGTCCCCCCGGGACAAGGTACAATGAGCAGTTCTTC. It encodes CASRPPGTRYNEQFF.

The chain employs TRBV7-2 and TRBJ2-7, with unresolved D. CDR3 length: 12 residues. With 5 bases removed from V and 6 bases from J, the gap between germline ends came to 11 bases. CDR1 is SGHTA and CDR2 is FQGNSA in the germline V gene. CDR3 nucleotide sequence: TGTGCCAGCAGCCCCGATGTCCCCGAGCAGTACTTC. Amino acids: CASSPDVPEQYF.

Only one count was recorded for this clonotype. The chain uses TRBV7-2 and TRBJ2-5; TRBD2 matches at 12 bases. V was clipped by 4 bases and J by 5 bases; unmatched bases: 11. From germline, CDR1 is SGHTA and CDR2 FQGNSA. This CDR3 is built from 17 residues. The CDR3 DNA reads TGTGCCAGCAGCTCCCCGCTACTAGCGGGGGGAGGCGAGACCCAGTACTTC. Protein: CASSSPLLAGGGETQYF.

The genes are TRBV24-1 and TRBJ2-5; 7 bases agree with TRBD2. This CDR3 region has 16 residues. Germline CDR1 is KGHDR and CDR2 is SFDVKD. With 2 bases clipped from V and 3 bases from J, the junction kept 8 bases outside the gene matches. The CDR3 here is CATSDSCGGSKETQYF. DNA for the CDR3: TGTGCCACCAGTGATTCTTGCGGGGGATCAAAAGAGACCCAGTACTTC.

This chain links TRBV3-1 with TRBJ2-5; D may be TRBD1 (6 bases). V dropped 9 bases and J dropped 0 bases, with 17 bases sitting between them. This CDR3 comprises 15 residues. The germline gives CDR1 LGHDT, CDR2 YNNKEL (reference sequence). The CDR3 region is CASVSGHSYQETQYF. The DNA for the CDR3 is TGTGCCAGTGTTTCGGGACATTCGTACCAAGAGACCCAGTACTTC.

The CDR3 spells CASSPTGLAGGYNEQFF. CDR3 in DNA: TGTGCCAGCAGTCCCACGGGACTAGCGGGGGGGTACAATGAGCAGTTCTTC. The chain links TRBV2 to TRBJ2-1, with TRBD2 matching over 16 bases. With V trimmed by 5 bases and J by 4 bases, 5 bases remained unmatched. CDR3 size: 17 residues. Germline CDR1 and CDR2: SNHLY and FYNNEI.

The chain links TRBV12-3 or TRBV12-4 to TRBJ2-1, with 9 bases that match TRBD1. The CDR3 extends over 17 amino acids. V was pared by 5 bases and J by 4 bases, with 12 bases of the junction left unmatched. In DNA, the CDR3 is TGTGCCAGCAGTCCGCGGGACAGGGTTGGCCTTTACAATGAGCAGTTCTTC. Translated, it gives CASSPRDRVGLYNEQFF.

The table lists this clonotype with a few counts. The chain combines TRBV5-1 with TRBJ2-3, with 9 nucleotides matching TRBD1. The germline V gene has CDR1 SGHRS and CDR2 YFSETQ. The ends lost 2 bases at V and 4 bases at J; junction bases unmatched: 5. This CDR3 comprises 15 residues. CDR3 amino acids: CASSLGQGIPDTQYF. As DNA, the CDR3 is TGCGCCAGCAGCTTAGGACAGGGGATCCCAGATACGCAGTATTTT.

The rearrangement links TRBV5-1 to TRBJ2-3, with D unclear. CDR3 size: 14 residues. The V gene lost 0 bases and the J gene lost 3 bases, with 8 bases spanning the gap. Germline-derived CDR1 and CDR2 are SGHRS and YFSETQ. CDR3 nucleotide sequence: TGCGCCAGCAGCTTGGTCTGGGGTACAGATACGCAGTATTTT. This codes for CASSLVWGTDTQYF.

This chain uses TRBV7-3 with TRBJ2-5; TRBD1 matches 7 bases. The CDR3 sequence is 14 residues long. The V gene's germline CDR1 is SGHTA and CDR2 FQGTGA. Trimming at V came to 5 bases and at J to 4 bases, leaving 7 bases not matched to a gene. CDR3 DNA: TGTGCCAGCAGCGCAGGGACAGTCCCAGAGACCCAGTACTTC. It translates to CASSAGTVPETQYF.

The genes are TRBV7-2 and TRBJ2-1; D assignment may be TRBD1 or TRBD2 (5 bases each). The V end lost 5 bases, the J end lost 0 bases, and 14 bases lay between the germline ends. CDR1 and CDR2 from the germline V gene are SGHTA and FQGNSA. The CDR3 covers 16 residues. This CDR3 is CASSPSVGTSYNEQFF. As DNA, the CDR3 is TGTGCCAGCAGCCCCAGCGTGGGGACCTCCTACAATGAGCAGTTCTTC. The full variable domain, its missing parts supplied by reference TRBV7-2 and TRBJ2-1, is GAGVSQSPSNKVTEKGKDVELRCDPISGHTALYWYRQSLGQGLEFLIYFQGNSAPDKSGLPSDRFSAERTGGSVSTLTIQRTQQEDSAVYLCASSPSVGTSYNEQFFGPGTRLTVL.

At least ten counts were recorded for this clonotype. The V and J genes are TRBV6-7 and TRBJ2-1; 11 bases map to TRBD1. TRBV6-7 has ORF status, its function being uncertain. V trimming: 5 bases; J trimming: 6 bases; junction bases outside the gene matches: 3. The CDR3 length is 14 residues. The CDR3 bases are TGTGCCAGCAGTCCCGGGACAGGGGGCAATGAGCAGTTCTTC. It specifies CASSPGTGGNEQFF.

This clonotype was seen a few times. The chain links TRBV12-3 or TRBV12-4 to TRBJ2-4; TRBD2 is a possible D gene (6 bases). V was shortened by 6 bases and J by 6 bases, with 12 bases between the two germline ends. The CDR3 loop spans 13 amino acids. For the CDR3, the DNA is TGTGCCAGCAGCCCCTCGCGGGGAAACATTCAGTACTTC. Protein sequence: CASSPSRGNIQYF.

The chain combines TRBV28 with TRBJ1-3, with 8 bases that match TRBD1. V lost 5 bases, J lost 4 bases, and 4 bases stayed unmatched. Germline loops: CDR1 MDHEN, CDR2 SYDVKM. The CDR3 is made up of 14 amino acids. The CDR3 is CASSDRGQGNTIYF. CDR3 DNA sequence: TGTGCCAGCAGTGACAGGGGTCAGGGAAACACCATATATTTT.

The sample holds a few counts of this clonotype. The chain couples TRBV28 to TRBJ2-7; 7 bases match TRBD2. The CDR3 sequence is 18 residues long. Germline assignment: CDR1 MDHEN and CDR2 SYDVKM. After removal of 3 bases from V and 10 bases from J, the junction contained 24 bases not matched to a gene. In DNA, the CDR3 is TGTGCCAGCAGTTTGGTTAACCGGATCGGGGGGAGGTTTTCGGGTCAGTACGTC. This translates into CASSLVNRIGGRFSGQYV.

The chain couples TRBV5-1 to TRBJ1-2; 7 positions agree with TRBD1. Losses at the gene ends were 4 bases for V and 3 bases for J; bases not matched to a gene: 6. From germline, CDR1 is SGHRS and CDR2 YFSETQ. The CDR3 has 14 residues. The CDR3 DNA sequence: TGCGCCAGCAGCCGACAGGGAGATGACTATGGCTACACCTTC. Translated: CASSRQGDDYGYTF. Using reference TRBV5-1 and TRBJ1-2 for the parts outside the CDR3, the full variable domain is KAGVTQTPRYLIKTRGQQVTLSCSPISGHRSVSWYQQTPGQGLQFLFEYFSETQRNKGNFPGRFSGRQFSNSRSEMNVSTLELGDSALYLCASSRQGDDYGYTFGSGTRLTVV.

J is TRBJ1-2 and V is TRBV5-6, with TRBD1 as a possible D gene (6 bases). V gave up 1 base and J gave up 4 bases, with 11 bases separating them. Germline-derived CDR1 and CDR2 are SGHDT and YYEEEE. There are 14 residues in the CDR3. CDR3 DNA sequence: TGTGCCAGCAGCTTGCCCCCGGGGGCCTATGGCTACACCTTC. Its translation is CASSLPPGAYGYTF.

The rearrangement links TRBV29-1 to TRBJ2-1; 12 bases align to TRBD1. The CDR3 runs to 14 residues. The germline gives CDR1 SQVTM, CDR2 ANQGSEA. V gave up 6 bases and J gave up 8 bases; unmatched junction bases: 8. The CDR3 DNA follows: TGCAGCGTGTCCGGGACAGGGGGCACGGATGAGCAGTTCTTC. Protein sequence: CSVSGTGGTDEQFF.

This sequence joins TRBV25-1 and TRBJ2-3; possible D gene TRBD1, 5 bases. CDR3 length equals 16 residues. Trimming took 3 bases from V and 2 from J, leaving 15 bases between them. Germline V gene data show CDR1 as MGHDK and CDR2 as SYGVNS. The CDR3 DNA reads as TGTGCCAGCAGTGATTATTCGACAGAATACACAGATACGCAGTATTTT. This codes for CASSDYSTEYTDTQYF. Using reference TRBV25-1 and TRBJ2-3 for the parts outside the CDR3, the full variable domain is EADIYQTPRYLVIGTGKKITLECSQTMGHDKMYWYQQDPGMELHLIHYSYGVNSTEKGDLSSESTVSRIRTEHFPLTLESARPSHTSQYLCASSDYSTEYTDTQYFGPGTRLTVL.